This T cell receptor (beta chain) emerged from a study of blood T cell repertoires in COVID-19. Across the study: Specimens from acute and convalescent COVID-19 originated in the United States, Italy and Spain.

Generated by immunoSEQ multiplex PCR, the TCRdb table keeps only in-frame clones and is missing some. The table lists fewer than 350,000 clones, roughly 90% of them singletons. This clone has just one count. The CDR3 consists of 13 residues. Germline values: CDR1 SGHTA, CDR2 FQGNSA. J was trimmed by 6 bases and V by 4 bases; bases with no gene match: 2. The sample comprised peripheral blood. The chain carries TRBV7-2 and TRBJ2-1, with TRBD2 matching 8 bases. The sequence was collected from a woman aged 25 to 39 with COVID-19, enrolled during active disease. The CDR3 DNA sequence: TGTGCCAGCAGCTCGGGACTAGTCAATGAGCAGTTCTTC. Residues: CASSSGLVNEQFF. Looking up the rest from reference TRBV7-2 and TRBJ2-1 gives the full variable domain: GAGVSQSPSNKVTEKGKDVELRCDPISGHTALYWYRQSLGQGLEFLIYFQGNSAPDKSGLPSDRFSAERTGGSVSTLTIQRTQQEDSAVYLCASSSGLVNEQFFGPGTRLTVL.